Listed here is a single T cell receptor (beta chain). Its antigen is currently not known. No base quality values were provided; no much bigger clone lies one nucleotide off. TCRbeta CDR3 regions were amplified from genomic DNA by means of the immunoSEQ Assay, a bias-controlled multiplex PCR. In the source study's methods: Nucleated cell counts per sample were estimated from amplification of reference gene primers within the assay. Sequence reads were collapsed and filtered to measure the absolute abundance of every unique TCRbeta CDR3 rearrangement. Productive Simpson clonality was computed per sample as the square root of Simpson's diversity index over productive rearrangements. TCRdb's version of the immuneACCESS table is confined to in-frame rearrangements and falls short of the full clone set. An unresolved V gene accounts for under half of the shortfall where checked; the remainder is of unknown origin. Clonal size and the V and J genes are those of that table, whereas D and trimming came from the DNA. In this sample the table shows about 220,000 clones, less than 85% of which occur a single time. The ten largest clones capture approximately 3.8% of the sample.

Trimming takes 3 bases off V and 7 bases off J; junction bases not matched to a gene: 0. Based on the germline V gene, the CDR1 and CDR2 sequences are SGHNT and YENEEA. The CDR3, from cysteine to phenylalanine, totals 13 residues. This entry keeps only the CDR3 DNA: 39 bases, framed from base 1. This sample is part of a study of blood T cell repertoires in COVID-19 (TCRdb year 2020). Looking at the study overall: The collaborator samples originated in the United States, Italy and Spain and spanned the acute and convalescent phases of COVID-19. Subjects who had been exposed to COVID-19, were actively infected with it, or had recovered from it provided the deeply sampled blood TCRbeta repertoires that made up the dataset. A freely available public database, intended as a resource for researchers studying the immune response to SARS-CoV-2, is where the repertoires were released. Nearly every sample came with metadata listing a de-identified subject ID, COVID-19 status, age in years and sex. Where available, HLA class I and class II types were taken from metadata supplied by the sample provider and were not determined by assay-based typing. The material from the prospective study consisted of cDNA or gDNA derived from T cells, B-cell-depleted T cells, or PBMCs. The samples were drawn from the first 160 participants of the ongoing ImmuneRACE study and from 950 to 1,500 subjects provided by 6 global collaborators.

The investigation overall reported the following: The quantity of clinical and demographic metadata differed by source and by participant and was supplied without curation.

Collaborating institutions collected whole blood in K2EDTA tubes following their own protocols. Collaborator samples were shipped for TCRbeta analysis as frozen whole blood, isolated PBMCs, or DNA extracted from either sample type. The sequence is built from TRBV11-3 and TRBJ1-6; TRBD1 aligns with 7 central bases. Source material: peripheral blood. The clonotype originates from an elderly woman with acute or convalescent COVID-19. The nucleotide sequence reads as follows: TGTGCCAGCAGCTTGACAGGGAATTCACCCCTCCACTTT. It translates as CASSLTGNSPLHF.